This TCR beta chain originates from a study of post-analysis software for immune sequencing data. Overall study: Included among the disease courses, which were recorded for the cohort, were relapsing-remitting, secondary progressive and progressive-relapsing multiple sclerosis. General observations from the study: TRBV5-6, TRBV5-1 and TRBV20-1 belonged to a set of a handful of TRBV segments that were more frequent in patients than controls. Compared against controls, patients with multiple sclerosis displayed significantly lower normalized Chao1 diversity. Samples from one preparation batch, clustered by F measure, grouped strongly together.

In the case of this clonotype: The antigen is not known.

CDR1 and CDR2 (germline): DFQATT, SNEGSKA (reference sequence). The CDR3 is 13 amino acids. Trimming stripped 2 bases from V and 1 base from J, with 8 bases between. TCR beta cDNA libraries had unique molecular identifiers. Each sample of about 0.9 to 11 million input T cells yielded roughly 500,000 cDNA molecules, so each molecule approximated one T cell. From the PCR reads, TCRdb called clonotypes with MiXCR, one entry per CDR3 protein. The sample shows about 430,000 distinct CDR3 sequences, roughly 40% of them seen only once. This sequence joins TRBV20-1 and TRBJ2-5; the D gene is possibly TRBD1 (5 bases). This TCR was recovered from a girl under 10 years old with multiple sclerosis. Material for sequencing was blood. CDR3 residues: CSARWQGQETQYF. CDR3 DNA: TGCAGTGCTAGATGGCAGGGCCAAGAGACCCAGTACTTC.